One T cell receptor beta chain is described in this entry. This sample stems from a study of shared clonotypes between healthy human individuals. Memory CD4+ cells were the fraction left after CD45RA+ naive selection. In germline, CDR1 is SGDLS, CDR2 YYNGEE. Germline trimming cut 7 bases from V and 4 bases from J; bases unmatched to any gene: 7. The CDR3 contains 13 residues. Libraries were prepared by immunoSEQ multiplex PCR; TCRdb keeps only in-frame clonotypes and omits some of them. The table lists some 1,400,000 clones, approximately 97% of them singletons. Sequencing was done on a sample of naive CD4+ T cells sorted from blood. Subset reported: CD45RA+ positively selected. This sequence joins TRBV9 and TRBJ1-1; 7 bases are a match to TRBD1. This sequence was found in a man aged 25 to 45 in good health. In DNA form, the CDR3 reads TGTGCCAGCGGTCGACAGGGAGGCACTGAAGCTTTCTTT. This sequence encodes CASGRQGGTEAFF.